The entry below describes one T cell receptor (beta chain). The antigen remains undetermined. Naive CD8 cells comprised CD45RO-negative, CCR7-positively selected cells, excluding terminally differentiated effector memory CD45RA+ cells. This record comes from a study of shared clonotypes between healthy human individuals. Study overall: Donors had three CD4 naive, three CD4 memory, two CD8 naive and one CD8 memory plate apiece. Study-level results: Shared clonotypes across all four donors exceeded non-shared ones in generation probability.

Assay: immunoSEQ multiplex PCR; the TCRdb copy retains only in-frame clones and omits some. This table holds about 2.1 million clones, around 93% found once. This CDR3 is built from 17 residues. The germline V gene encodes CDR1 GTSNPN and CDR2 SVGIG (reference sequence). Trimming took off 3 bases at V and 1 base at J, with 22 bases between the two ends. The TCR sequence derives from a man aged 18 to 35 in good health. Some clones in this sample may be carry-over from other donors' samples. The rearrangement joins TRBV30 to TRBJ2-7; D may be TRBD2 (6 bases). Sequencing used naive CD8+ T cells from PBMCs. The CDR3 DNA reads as TGTGCCTGGAGACCCCCCCCTTGGTCGGGAGTTTCCTACGAGCAGTACTTC. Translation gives CAWRPPPWSGVSYEQYF.